Below, 16 T cell receptor beta chains from the same sample are listed, as sequenced in a study of T-cell reconstitution after alpha-beta-depleted transplantation in children. Library preparation (for TCRbeta) was performed with unique molecular identifiers. TCRdb re-derived calls from the PCR reads in MiXCR, one entry per CDR3 protein. The table includes 77,000 or so distinct CDR3 sequences, over 15% detected once. Sequenced material: PBMCs, mostly from graft donor cells, taken 360 days after TCRalphabeta/CD19-depleted stem cell transplant. The origin of the receptors is a male patient between 2 and 9 years old who had a stem cell transplant for acute lymphoblastic leukemia, so the T cells may come from the graft donor.

The chain joins TRBV6-5 to TRBJ2-7; the match to TRBD1 covers 7 bases. The CDR3 has 13 amino acids. The V gene's germline CDR1 is MNHEY and CDR2 SVGAGI. Germline trimming cut 0 bases from V and 5 bases from J; bases unmatched to any gene: 1. The CDR3 loop is CASSYSQGDEQYF. CDR3 DNA: TGTGCCAGCAGTTACTCTCAGGGGGACGAGCAGTACTTC.

The chain uses TRBV20-1 and TRBJ2-3; D is perhaps TRBD2 (5 bases). V was shortened by 6 bases and J by 5 bases, with 18 bases between the two germline ends. The CDR3 is 14 residues long. Germline V gives CDR1 DFQATT, CDR2 SNEGSKA (reference sequence). CDR3 loop: CSAGKLGGRDTQYF. The CDR3 DNA reads as TGCAGTGCCGGGAAGCTGGGTGGAAGAGATACGCAGTATTTT.

This clonotype occurred a few times. This sequence joins TRBV7-9 and TRBJ2-7; 9 bases fit TRBD1. The junction had 11 bases not matched to a gene; V was cut back by 5 bases and J by 3 bases. CDR3 length: 16 amino acids. The V gene's germline CDR1 is SEHNR and CDR2 FQNEAQ (reference sequence). The CDR3 loop reads CASSPILGQGNYEQYF. The CDR3 DNA follows: TGTGCCAGCAGCCCAATCCTAGGACAGGGGAACTACGAGCAGTACTTC. The complete variable domain, with remaining parts taken from reference TRBV7-9 and TRBJ2-7, reads DTGVSQNPRHKITKRGQNVTFRCDPISEHNRLYWYRQTLGQGPEFLTYFQNEAQLEKSRLLSDRFSAERPKGSFSTLEIQRTEQGDSAMYLCASSPILGQGNYEQYFGPGTRLTVT.

The V gene is TRBV12-3 or TRBV12-4, the J gene TRBJ1-5; maybe TRBD1 (5 bases). This CDR3 comprises 16 residues. V was clipped by 3 bases and J by 2 bases, with 14 bases between them. The CDR3 nucleotides read TGTGCCAGCAGTTTTAAAAGGGGAAGGGGCAATCAGCCCCAGCATTTT. As protein: CASSFKRGRGNQPQHF.

This clonotype appeared many times. This CDR3 is CASSFRGSGTEAFF. Here the CDR3 DNA reads TGTGCCAGCAGTTTTAGGGGATCTGGCACTGAAGCTTTCTTT. J is TRBJ1-1 and V is TRBV12-3 or TRBV12-4; tentative D call: TRBD1 (5 bases). The CDR3 totals 14 residues. Trimming shortened V by 3 bases and J by 4 bases, and 12 bases separated the two germline ends.

This clonotype was observed a few times. The chain is built from TRBV7-9 and TRBJ1-1; D is uncertain. V was pared by 2 bases and J by 4 bases, with 8 bases between. This CDR3 is 13 amino acids long. Germline V gene sequence: CDR1 SEHNR, CDR2 FQNEAQ (reference sequence). The chain's CDR3 is CASSLIAGTEAFF. The CDR3 region has the DNA TGTGCCAGCAGCTTAATTGCGGGCACTGAAGCTTTCTTT.

This clonotype has only one observation. The rearrangement uses TRBV6-1 and TRBJ2-2; TRBD1 is a possible D gene (5 bases). V was cut by 4 bases and J by 5 bases, with 8 bases left in between. Per germline, CDR1 MNHNS and CDR2 SASEGT. The length of the CDR3 is 13 residues. CDR3 nucleotide sequence: TGTGCCAGCAGTGCCAGGGCTACCGGGGAGCTGTTTTTT. The encoded protein is CASSARATGELFF.

This clonotype was observed a single time. The chain uses TRBV12-3 or TRBV12-4 and TRBJ2-5; TRBD1 matches at 9 bases. Losses at the gene ends were 1 base for V and 0 bases for J; bases not matched to a gene: 12. CDR3 length: 19 amino acids. CDR3 sequence: CASSLGRSWDRAHQETQYF. The CDR3 DNA is TGTGCCAGCAGTTTAGGGCGTTCCTGGGACAGGGCTCACCAAGAGACCCAGTACTTC.

This rearrangement joins TRBV3-1 to TRBJ2-2; D possibly matches TRBD1 or TRBD2 (6 bases each). Germline V gene data show CDR1 as LGHDT and CDR2 as YNNKEL (reference sequence). The CDR3 contains 15 residues. The V end lost 4 bases, the J end lost 4 bases, and 13 bases lay between the germline ends. The CDR3: CASSRLGGGTGELFF. The CDR3 coding sequence is TGTGCCAGCAGCCGATTAGGAGGGGGCACCGGGGAGCTGTTTTTT.

This clonotype has just one count. The gene calls are TRBV12-3 or TRBV12-4 and TRBJ2-3; 7 positions agree with TRBD1. V shed 6 bases, J shed 4 bases, and the junction held 4 bases outside the gene matches. CDR3 length equals 13 residues. The DNA for the CDR3 is TGTGCCAGCAGACCCACAGGGGCAGATACGCAGTATTTT. It translates to CASRPTGADTQYF.

A few counts support this clonotype. The chain carries TRBV30 and TRBJ2-5, with D hard to call. Trimming took off 3 bases at V and 5 bases at J, with 7 bases between the two ends. Germline CDR1 is GTSNPN and CDR2 is SVGIG (reference sequence). This CDR3 comprises 11 residues. DNA of the CDR3: TGTGCCTGGAGCTCGAGGGAGACCCAGTACTTC. Translated, it gives CAWSSRETQYF. Combining the CDR3 with reference TRBV30 and TRBJ2-5 gives the whole variable domain SQTIHQWPATLVQPVGSPLSLECTVEGTSNPNLYWYRQAAGRGLQLLFYSVGIGQISSEVPQNLSASRPQDRQFILSSKKLLLSDSGFYLCAWSSRETQYFGPGTRLLVL.

The genes are TRBV10-2 and TRBJ1-5; a possible D gene is TRBD1 (5 bases). In germline, CDR1 is WSHSY, CDR2 SAAADI. The CDR3 is made up of 14 amino acids. V lost 6 bases and J 8 bases, leaving 17 bases between the germline ends. The CDR3 here is CASSPGPLREPQHF. The CDR3 DNA reads TGCGCCAGCAGCCCGGGACCGTTAAGAGAGCCCCAGCATTTT.

This chain uses TRBV11-3 with TRBJ1-2; maybe TRBD1 (6 bases). The CDR3 totals 13 residues. V dropped 5 bases and J dropped 3 bases, with 10 bases sitting between them. The germline CDR1 and CDR2 sequences are SGHNT and YENEEA. In DNA, the CDR3 is TGTGCCAGCAGCCAACAGGGTGACTATGGCTACACCTTC. This gives the protein CASSQQGDYGYTF.

This clonotype was seen more than once but under ten times. CDR3 protein: CASSFLAEFYNEQFF. In DNA form, the CDR3 reads TGCGCCAGCAGCTTCCTAGCGGAGTTCTACAATGAGCAGTTCTTC. The J gene is TRBJ2-1, the V gene TRBV5-1; 7 bases line up with TRBD2. Germline V gene lookup returns CDR1 SGHRS and CDR2 YFSETQ. This CDR3 is 15 amino acids long. The V segment lost 2 bases and the J segment 3 bases; nucleotides outside the gene matches: 5.

This clonotype appeared a few times. The chain's CDR3 is CASSATSVKQFF. DNA of the CDR3: TGTGCCAGCAGTGCTACTAGCGTCAAGCAGTTCTTC. The genes are TRBV3-1 and TRBJ2-1, with 7 bases identical to TRBD2. Germline values: CDR1 LGHDT, CDR2 YNNKEL (reference sequence). The CDR3 runs to 12 residues. After removal of 6 bases from V and 11 bases from J, the junction contained 7 bases not matched to a gene.

In its sample, this clonotype was seen a few times. The rearrangement joins TRBV7-8 to TRBJ2-4; D is unclear. The germline CDR1 and CDR2 sequences are SGHVS and FQNEAQ. V lost 3 bases, J lost 0 bases, and 12 bases lay in between. The CDR3 is 16 residues long. For the CDR3, the DNA is TGTGCCAGCAGCTTGGCTCGCCGACTAGCCAAAAACATTCAGTACTTC. This encodes CASSLARRLAKNIQYF.